This is a list of T cell receptor beta chains from one sample in a study of human T cells and chemical hapten exposure. MiXCR was run by TCRdb on the RACE reads, yielding one entry per CDR3 protein. The profile shows approximately 350,000 distinct CDR3 sequences, about 6% of them singletons. This material consisted of whole blood, taken in connection with sensitization to the hapten diphenylcyclopropenone (DPC). The receptors were gathered from a young woman with alopecia areata. Some clones in this sample may be carry-over from other donors' samples. CDR3s include the opening cysteine and the closing phenylalanine or tryptophan. Each record gives: clone size, D gene, J gene, V gene, CDR3 DNA, CDR3 protein. A D gene is named only where the DNA matches it firmly. Clone size is stated in some rows and not others, as once, few, many or a class when expanded.

many,.,TRBJ1-1,TRBV6-5,TGTGCCAGCAGTAAGGGGAAGGGTTACACTGAAGCTTTCTTT,CASSKGKGYTEAFF
many,TRBD1,TRBJ1-3,TRBV4-3,TGCGCCAGCAGCCAAGAGCGGACAGGGTTTGGAAACACCATATATTTT,CASSQERTGFGNTIYF
.,.,TRBJ1-6,TRBV7-3,TGTGCCAGCAGTAGAGAAGGGGCCGATTCACCCCTCCACTTT,CASSREGADSPLHF
many,.,TRBJ2-5,TRBV6-5,TGTGCCAGCAGCACAGATCAAGAGACCCAGTACTTC,CASSTDQETQYF
.,.,TRBJ1-1,TRBV18,TGTGCCAGCTCACCAGACCAGGGGTTGGGTGAAGCTTTCTTT,CASSPDQGLGEAFF
many,TRBD1,TRBJ1-4,TRBV15,TGTGCCACCAGCAGAGATTTGACAGGGGGGCATGAAAAACTGTTTTTT,CATSRDLTGGHEKLFF
.,TRBD1,TRBJ1-2,TRBV18,TGTGCCAGCTCACCACCGGGACAGGGGGCGTTTGGCGGCTACACCTTC,CASSPPGQGAFGGYTF
.,TRBD1,TRBJ1-2,TRBV28,TGTGCCAGCAGCTCCGGACAGGGCCATGGCTACACCTTC,CASSSGQGHGYTF
many,.,TRBJ1-1,TRBV6-2/TRBV6-3,TGTGCCAGCAGTTATTCGGGGATCACTGAAGCTTTCTTT,CASSYSGITEAFF
many,.,TRBJ2-7,TRBV29-1,TGCAGCGTTGTGGAAATAGCGCTACCCTACGAGCAGTACTTC,CSVVEIALPYEQYF
few,.,TRBJ1-2,TRBV7-8,TGTGCCAGCAGCTTTGGAACCGGGCGTTATGGCTACACCTTC,CASSFGTGRYGYTF
once,TRBD1,TRBJ2-3,TRBV24-1,TGTGCCACCAGTGATGGCAGGACAGGGGCCCGAGATACGCAGTATTTT,CATSDGRTGARDTQYF
few,.,TRBJ2-3,TRBV9,TGTGCCAGCAGCGTAGGTGGGGGGGCCTTAGATACGCAGTATTTT,CASSVGGGALDTQYF
few,.,TRBJ1-5,TRBV5-1,TGCGCCAGCAGTTGGGACGGCCTCAGAGGTCAGCCCCAGCATTTT,CASSWDGLRGQPQHF
many,.,TRBJ1-6,TRBV7-2,TGTGCCAGCAGCTCTTCGGGATCCTATAATTCACCCCTCCACTTT,CASSSSGSYNSPLHF
few,.,TRBJ2-3,TRBV7-6,TGTGCCAGCAGCTTAGGCCCGCAGGGGAAAACAGATACGCAGTATTTT,CASSLGPQGKTDTQYF
.,.,TRBJ2-7,TRBV14,TGTGCCAGCAGCCTGGGACGGCTCTACGAGCAGTACTTC,CASSLGRLYEQYF
few,TRBD1,TRBJ2-1,TRBV2,TGTGCCAGCAGGGTAGGGGGCAGGGATGAGCAGTTCTTC,CASRVGGRDEQFF
.,.,TRBJ2-7,TRBV6-5,TGTGCCAGCAGTCCCCGGGTAGGGTACCCTACCGAGCAGTACTTC,CASSPRVGYPTEQYF
many,.,TRBJ2-3,TRBV7-6,TGTGCCAGCAGCTCACCAGGAGCGCGCACAGATACGCAGTATTTT,CASSSPGARTDTQYF
.,TRBD2,TRBJ2-7,TRBV4-2,TGTGCCAGCAGCCAAGAGAGGAGCGGGGGGATTTGGGACGAGCAGTACTTC,CASSQERSGGIWDEQYF
.,.,TRBJ2-7,TRBV7-8,TGTGCCAGCAGCTCTAATTGGGGCTCAGGGGCCGACGAGCAGTACTTC,CASSSNWGSGADEQYF
many,.,TRBJ1-3,TRBV12-3/TRBV12-4,TGTGCCAGCAGTTACCCTGGGGGCTCTGGAAACACCATATATTTT,CASSYPGGSGNTIYF
.,.,TRBJ1-1,TRBV12-5,TGTGCTAGTGGTTTGGTACTTTCGGCAGGGCCCAGAACTGAAGCTTTCTTT,CASGLVLSAGPRTEAFF
many,.,TRBJ1-2,TRBV7-9,TGTGCCAGCAGCTTAGGACAGGCGGGACACTATGGCTACACCTTC,CASSLGQAGHYGYTF
.,TRBD2,TRBJ2-1,TRBV12-3/TRBV12-4,TGTGCCAGCAGTCCCGAGCGGGGGGGCTCCAATGAGCAGTTCTTC,CASSPERGGSNEQFF
.,.,TRBJ1-2,TRBV5-4,TGTGCCAGCAGCTTGGGGCTCCTTGAGGGCTACACCTTC,CASSLGLLEGYTF
many,TRBD1,TRBJ2-5,TRBV12-3/TRBV12-4,TGTGCCAGCAGTTTAACAGGGGTAGAGACCCAGTACTTC,CASSLTGVETQYF
.,.,TRBJ1-1,TRBV20-1,TGCAGTGCTAGAGATTACAGGGCGGAGGCTTTCTTT,CSARDYRAEAFF
many,.,TRBJ1-1,TRBV7-3,TGTGCCAGCAGCTCGGGCGGAAGGGGCACTGAAGCTTTCTTT,CASSSGGRGTEAFF
many,.,TRBJ1-6,TRBV1,TGCACCAGCAAATCACCCCTCCACTTT,CTSKSPLHF
many,.,TRBJ2-3,TRBV5-4,TGTGCCAGCAGCTTGGCCAGGTTGACAGATACGCAGTATTTT,CASSLARLTDTQYF
.,.,TRBJ1-2,TRBV5-4,TGTGCCAGCAGATCCCAACAGGGCGCCAACTATGGCTACACCTTC,CASRSQQGANYGYTF
many,.,TRBJ1-6,TRBV6-2/TRBV6-3,TGTGCCAGCAGTTTCCCCCGGGCCCGCCGTAGAGATAATTCACCCCTCCACTTT,CASSFPRARRRDNSPLHF
few,TRBD1,TRBJ1-5,TRBV6-1,TGTGCCAGCGCCCAGGGGGCCCGAATGAATAGCAATCAGCCCCAGCATTTT,CASAQGARMNSNQPQHF
many,.,TRBJ1-3,TRBV14,TGTGCCAGCAGCCAAGACCGAAACACCATATATTTT,CASSQDRNTIYF
medium-sized,.,TRBJ1-1,TRBV4-3,TGCGCCAGCAGCCAGATCGGGGATTTCGAAGCGGCTTTCTTT,CASSQIGDFEAAFF
few,.,TRBJ2-1,TRBV20-1,TGCAGTGCTAGAGAAGGGCTAGCGGACAGCTCCTACAATGAGCAGTTCTTC,CSAREGLADSSYNEQFF
few,.,TRBJ1-1,TRBV2,TGTGCCAGCAGCATACCTGGCCCCACTGAAGCTTTCTTT,CASSIPGPTEAFF
many,.,TRBJ1-2,TRBV18,TGTGCCAGCTCACCTGGGGAGAACTATGGCTACACCTTC,CASSPGENYGYTF
few,.,TRBJ1-5,TRBV20-1,TGCAGTGCTAGTGGAGGGGGCAATCAGCCCCAGCATTTT,CSASGGGNQPQHF
.,.,TRBJ1-1,TRBV9,TGTGCCAGCAGCGGACCAGGGACCACTGAAGCTTTCTTT,CASSGPGTTEAFF
few,TRBD2,TRBJ2-3,TRBV28,TGTGCCAGCAGCTGGGGGGGTTCTGATACGCAGTATTTT,CASSWGGSDTQYF
.,TRBD1,TRBJ1-2,TRBV18,TGTGCCAGCTCACCTTTACTCGGGACAGCGGGGGGCTACACCTTC,CASSPLLGTAGGYTF
many,.,TRBJ2-3,TRBV7-2,TGTGCCAGCAGCTTAGCGTCCATCACGCAGTATTTT,CASSLASITQYF
many,.,TRBJ1-3,TRBV4-1,TGCGCCAGCAGCTTCGGCGCGGGTAGCTCTGGAAACACCATATATTTT,CASSFGAGSSGNTIYF
few,.,TRBJ1-6,TRBV20-1,TGCAGTGCTAGGGGTTGGGAGGGCGCCAATTCACCCCTCCACTTT,CSARGWEGANSPLHF
few,TRBD2,TRBJ2-3,TRBV7-2,TGTGCCAGCAGCCCCTGGCGGGGGGGCGTTAAAGATACGCAGTATTTT,CASSPWRGGVKDTQYF
many,.,TRBJ1-2,TRBV29-1,TGCAGCGTTGATCGCGGCGGCGGAAGCTATGGCTACACCTTC,CSVDRGGGSYGYTF